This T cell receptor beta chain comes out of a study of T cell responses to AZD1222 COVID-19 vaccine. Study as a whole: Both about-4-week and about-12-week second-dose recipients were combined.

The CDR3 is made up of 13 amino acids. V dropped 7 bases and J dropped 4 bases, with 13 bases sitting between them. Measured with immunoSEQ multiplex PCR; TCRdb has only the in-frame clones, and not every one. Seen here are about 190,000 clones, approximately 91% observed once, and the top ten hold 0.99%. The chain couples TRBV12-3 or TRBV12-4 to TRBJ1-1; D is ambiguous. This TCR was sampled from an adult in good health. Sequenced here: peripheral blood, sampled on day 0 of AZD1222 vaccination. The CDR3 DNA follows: TGTGCCAGCACCCCGGAGCCGGGCACTGAAGCTTTCTTT. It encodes CASTPEPGTEAFF.